A selection of T cell receptor beta chains follows, all from one sample in a study of response to subunit inactivated influenza vaccine. TCRdb reanalysed the RT-PCR reads using MiXCR and keeps one entry per CDR3 protein. The sample records over 450,000 distinct CDR3 sequences, over 10% being singletons. Sequenced here: PBMCs from blood, sampled around seven weeks after vaccination. The receptors stem from a man aged 50-59 years who received an inactivated influenza vaccine. CDR3s include the opening cysteine and the closing phenylalanine or tryptophan. D genes are given only for firm matches. The size field is filled for only some rows; it gives once, few, many or a size class.

TRBJ2-3 | TRBV6-1 | once | . | TGTGCCATGGACCGGGGACTCACAGATACGCAGTATTTT | CAMDRGLTDTQYF
TRBJ1-1 | TRBV27 | . | TRBD1 | TGTGCCAGCAGTTCCTACAGGGGGAGAACGAACACTGAAGCTTTCTTT | CASSSYRGRTNTEAFF
TRBJ2-4 | TRBV20-1 | many | . | TGCAGTGCTCCAAGGGCAGACATTCAGTACTTC | CSAPRADIQYF
TRBJ2-7 | TRBV20-1 | many | TRBD1 | TGCAGTGCTAGAGTAATCCGGGACAGGACCTCCTACGAGCAGTACTTC | CSARVIRDRTSYEQYF
TRBJ2-3 | TRBV27 | few | . | TGTGCCAGCAGTCCATGGGACACATCCACAGATACGCAGTATTTT | CASSPWDTSTDTQYF
TRBJ2-5 | TRBV11-2 | . | . | TGTGCCAGCAGCTCCCCCTTTGTGGCAGCCCGGGCCCAAGAGACCCAGTACTTC | CASSSPFVAARAQETQYF
TRBJ1-1 | TRBV6-2/TRBV6-3 | . | . | TGTGCCAGCAGTTACACAAATAGGGGCAGATACGCCGGGAGAGGGGGCACTGAAGCTTTCTTT | CASSYTNRGRYAGRGGTEAFF
TRBJ1-4 | TRBV21-1 | . | . | TGTGCCAGCAGCACACGGGACATTGAAAAACTGTTTTTT | CASSTRDIEKLFF
TRBJ2-1 | TRBV5-1 | many | . | TGCGCCAGCAGCCCTTCCTCGCTAAACAATGAGCAGTTCTTC | CASSPSSLNNEQFF
TRBJ1-5 | TRBV12-3/TRBV12-4 | . | . | TGTGCCAGCAGTTTAGCGCCTGACAGGCTCATATATCCCAAGCCCCAGCATTTT | CASSLAPDRLIYPKPQHF
TRBJ2-1 | TRBV28 | . | . | TGTGCCAGCAGTCCATCCTATGAGGCCGGGCCCTACAATGAGCAGTTCTTC | CASSPSYEAGPYNEQFF
TRBJ2-4 | TRBV25-1 | . | . | TGTGCCAGCAGTGGGGGGCTTGAGGACATTCAGTACTTC | CASSGGLEDIQYF
TRBJ2-7 | TRBV5-1 | many | . | TGCGCCAGCAGCTTGGACACAGGCTTCGAGCAGTACTTC | CASSLDTGFEQYF
TRBJ1-6 | TRBV5-5 | . | . | TGTGCCAGCAGCTTGAACGGTGGAGGGATGGATTCACCCCTCCACTTT | CASSLNGGGMDSPLHF
TRBJ1-2 | TRBV2 | few | . | TGTGCCAGCAGGAGGAGAGTTACGGGCTACACCTTC | CASRRRVTGYTF
TRBJ2-5 | TRBV5-1 | . | . | TGCGCCAGCAGCCCTGGGGGGCAGGGGAGAAGGCAAGAGACCCAGTACTTC | CASSPGGQGRRQETQYF
TRBJ2-1 | TRBV29-1 | many | . | TGCAGCGCCAAGAAGTACAATGAGCAGTTCTTC | CSAKKYNEQFF
TRBJ2-7 | TRBV5-6 | . | . | TGTGCCAGCAGCCTCTCCGAGGGCGCGTACAACGAGCAGTACTTC | CASSLSEGAYNEQYF
TRBJ2-1 | TRBV12-3/TRBV12-4 | . | TRBD2 | TGTGCCAGCAGGTTGACTAGCGGGGTGTACGAGCAGTTCTTC | CASRLTSGVYEQFF
TRBJ2-7 | TRBV12-3/TRBV12-4 | . | . | TGTGCCAGCAGCCCCACCCGGGGGAGCTACGAGCAGTACTTC | CASSPTRGSYEQYF
TRBJ2-1 | TRBV20-1 | few | . | TGCAGTGCTAGCGTCGGCAGAACCTACAATGAGCAGTTCTTC | CSASVGRTYNEQFF
TRBJ2-7 | TRBV6-2/TRBV6-3 | . | . | TGTGCCAGCAGACTACGGGGCTACGAGCAGTACTTC | CASRLRGYEQYF
TRBJ2-1 | TRBV10-3 | few | TRBD2 | TGTGCCATCAGTGAGTTAACTAGCGGGAGATATGAGCAGTTCTTC | CAISELTSGRYEQFF
TRBJ2-4 | TRBV6-1 | . | . | TGTGCCAGCAGTACCACCCTAGGGGCAGCCAAAAACATTCAGTACTTC | CASSTTLGAAKNIQYF
TRBJ1-5 | TRBV7-8 | . | . | TGTGCCAGCAGCTCCAGGGGCCCAAGCCAGCCCCAGCATTTT | CASSSRGPSQPQHF
TRBJ2-5 | TRBV20-1 | few | . | TGCAGTGCTATAACCGGGACACGACAAGAGACCCAGTACTTC | CSAITGTRQETQYF
TRBJ1-1 | TRBV9 | . | . | TGTGCCAGCAGCGTATCAGATAACACTGAAGCTTTCTTT | CASSVSDNTEAFF
TRBJ1-5 | TRBV12-3/TRBV12-4 | many | TRBD1 | TGTGCCAGCAGTTCGGGACAGACGCAGCCCCAGCATTTT | CASSSGQTQPQHF
TRBJ2-5 | TRBV20-1 | few | TRBD1 | TGCAGTGCTAACAGGGGGCAAGGGTTTATCCAGACCCAGTACTTC | CSANRGQGFIQTQYF
TRBJ2-1 | TRBV24-1 | . | . | TGTGCCACCAGTGAACTCCGGGACGGAGACTACAATGAGCAGTTCTTC | CATSELRDGDYNEQFF
TRBJ2-3 | TRBV27 | . | TRBD2 | TGTGCCAGCAGTTCGATAGGAGCGGGGGGCGCCCCAGATACGCAGTATTTT | CASSSIGAGGAPDTQYF
TRBJ1-1 | TRBV4-1 | few | TRBD1 | TGCGCCAGCAGCCACCCAGGACAGGACACTGAAGCTTTCTTT | CASSHPGQDTEAFF
TRBJ1-1 | TRBV20-1 | few | . | TGCAGTGCTACCCGGGGGAAGGTCGCTTTCTTT | CSATRGKVAFF
TRBJ2-1 | TRBV12-3/TRBV12-4 | few | . | TGTGCCAGCAGTTTGGGTCCCCTTGGGAACAATGAGCAGTTCTTC | CASSLGPLGNNEQFF
TRBJ2-3 | TRBV5-6 | few | . | TGTGCCAGCAGCTTGGCAGGAGCCCTGCAGTATTTT | CASSLAGALQYF
TRBJ2-7 | TRBV12-3/TRBV12-4 | medium-sized | TRBD1 | TGTGCCAGCAGGGCCGCCGGGACAGGGACCTACGAGCAGTACTTC | CASRAAGTGTYEQYF
TRBJ2-7 | TRBV11-1 | many | . | TGTGCCAGCAGCTTAGACGGTTATCTTCGGACAGCGACCTACGAGCAGTACTTC | CASSLDGYLRTATYEQYF
TRBJ1-4 | TRBV12-3/TRBV12-4 | few | TRBD1 | TGTGCCAGCAGCCGCCGGACAGGAGGAAATGAAAAACTGTTTTTT | CASSRRTGGNEKLFF
TRBJ2-7 | TRBV7-9 | few | . | TGTGCCAGCAGCTTCCGACAGCTATACGAGCAGTACTTC | CASSFRQLYEQYF
TRBJ2-1 | TRBV28 | . | . | TGTGCCAGTCTGTCCGGCTCCTACAATGAGCAGTTCTTC | CASLSGSYNEQFF
TRBJ2-7 | TRBV12-3/TRBV12-4 | . | TRBD1 | TGTGCCAGCAGTCCATGGACAGGGGGATACGAGCAGTACTTC | CASSPWTGGYEQYF
TRBJ2-7 | TRBV7-2 | few | . | TGTGCCAGCAGCTTGCTCCGGGACTACGAGCAGTACTTC | CASSLLRDYEQYF
TRBJ2-7 | TRBV20-1 | . | . | TGCAGTGCCCCCAGGGGGGGGGCCTACGAGCAGTACTTC | CSAPRGGAYEQYF
TRBJ2-5 | TRBV20-1 | . | TRBD2 | TGCAGTGCTAGTGGTGTGCTAGCGGGGGCAGACCAAGAGACCCAGTACTTC | CSASGVLAGADQETQYF
TRBJ2-5 | TRBV5-5 | . | . | TGTGCCAGCAGCTCGCGGGACTCCCTAACCCAGTACTTC | CASSSRDSLTQYF
TRBJ2-1 | TRBV13 | . | TRBD2 | TGTGCCAGCAGCCCCAAGGGTAGCGGGGGCCCCTACAATGAGCAGTTCTTC | CASSPKGSGGPYNEQFF
TRBJ2-7 | TRBV2 | once | . | TGTGCCAGCAGCGCGCTTTACCGGGACACGTTTTTCTTC | CASSALYRDTFFF
TRBJ2-1 | TRBV29-1 | few | TRBD2 | TGCAGCGTTATAGCGGGGGGGAGCTCCTACAATGAGCAGTTCTTC | CSVIAGGSSYNEQFF
TRBJ2-7 | TRBV7-2 | . | TRBD2 | TGTGCCAGCAGCCCCGGGGCTAGCGGTGCCTACGAGCAGTACTTC | CASSPGASGAYEQYF
TRBJ2-1 | TRBV5-4 | few | TRBD2 | TGTGCCAGCAGCTTAGGGGCGTACGGGGGGGCTTACAATGAGCAGTTCTTC | CASSLGAYGGAYNEQFF
TRBJ2-1 | TRBV25-1 | few | TRBD1 | TGTGCCAGCCGGGGGGGGGACAGGGGATACAATGAGCAGTTCTTC | CASRGGDRGYNEQFF
TRBJ1-2 | TRBV20-1 | few | . | TGCAGTGCTTGGGGGGGCGGCTATGGCTACACCTTC | CSAWGGGYGYTF
TRBJ2-3 | TRBV20-1 | few | . | TGCAGTGCTAGGGGGGTCCAAGGCACAGATACGCAGTATTTT | CSARGVQGTDTQYF
TRBJ1-2 | TRBV12-3/TRBV12-4 | many | . | TGTGCCAGCAGTTTTCGGGGTTTGGGCTATGGCTACACCTTC | CASSFRGLGYGYTF
TRBJ2-7 | TRBV10-3 | few | TRBD1 | TGTGCCATCAGGGAAGGACAGGGCTCCTACGAGCAGTACTTC | CAIREGQGSYEQYF
TRBJ1-4 | TRBV30 | few | . | TGTGCCTGGAGTAACCGGGTGGGGCTGTTTTTT | CAWSNRVGLFF